This note documents a single T cell receptor (beta chain) sequence. The sample originates from a study of beta chain features in type 1 diabetes. Turning to the study itself: Summed over all samples, the examined sorted cells came to fewer than 120 million.

Expressed TCRB transcripts were sequenced because the isolated RNA had all been reverse transcribed beforehand. Clones were sequenced by immunoSEQ multiplex PCR, and TCRdb holds only the in-frame ones, with some missing. The sample lists about half a million clones, approximately 30% occurring once. With 4 bases clipped from V and 0 bases from J, the junction kept 2 bases outside the gene matches. The CDR3 contains 15 residues. Germline V gives CDR1 SEHNR, CDR2 FQNEAQ (reference sequence). Material: naive CD4+ T cells from blood. The rearrangement joins TRBV7-9 to TRBJ2-3; 9 nucleotides line up with TRBD1. The TCR originated in a man younger than 35 in good health. The CDR3 here is CASSSGTGSTDTQYF. The CDR3 DNA sequence: TGTGCCAGCAGCTCCGGGACAGGGAGCACAGATACGCAGTATTTT.